The 28 T cell receptor beta chains below were found in one sample sequenced in a study of T-cell memory formation after mild COVID-19. MiXCR, applied by TCRdb to the 5' RACE reads, yields one record per CDR3 protein. Of hundreds of thousands of distinct CDR3 sequences detected, over 15% appear once; the ten largest clones hold roughly a fifth. Sequencing input: PBMCs or a T cell subset sorted from them (not recorded which). The receptor set was obtained from a man aged 18 to 29 who had mild COVID-19 (a few samples of this study predate the infection). Cell type and time point are not known.

The rearrangement uses TRBV6-5 and TRBJ2-2; D is unclear. Germline V gene lookup returns CDR1 MNHEY and CDR2 SVGAGI. The CDR3 has 13 residues. Trimming stripped 10 bases from V and 5 bases from J, with 14 bases between. The CDR3 DNA reads as TGTGCCATCTCCACGGACCCGACCGGGGAGCTGTTTTTT. Its translation is CAISTDPTGELFF.

This clonotype was detected a few times. V and J are TRBV4-1 and TRBJ2-7, with a weak D call TRBD1 (5 bases). The germline CDR1 and CDR2 sequences are MGHRA and YSYEKL. The CDR3 totals 16 residues. Trimming shortened V by 0 bases and J by 0 bases, and 12 bases separated the two germline ends. The CDR3 DNA is TGCGCCAGCAGCCAAGATCGCACAGGTTACTCCTACGAGCAGTACTTC. Translation: CASSQDRTGYSYEQYF.

This clonotype was detected only a few times. The rearrangement uses TRBV7-3 and TRBJ2-1; 8 positions agree with TRBD2. The V gene's germline CDR1 is SGHTA and CDR2 FQGTGA. V shed 3 bases, J shed 10 bases, and the junction held 8 bases outside the gene matches. The CDR3 spans 14 residues. CDR3 DNA sequence: TGTGCCAGCAGCTTCGCGGGGGGCCCCAAAGAGCAGTTCTTC. This sequence encodes CASSFAGGPKEQFF.

There are a few counts of this clonotype. The chain carries TRBV7-2 and TRBJ2-5, with D tentatively TRBD2 (5 bases). This CDR3 is built from 14 residues. CDR1 and CDR2 (germline): SGHTA, FQGNSA. V was pared by 1 base and J by 5 bases, with 11 bases between. The CDR3 spells CASSLGGGWETQYF. In DNA form, the CDR3 reads TGTGCCAGCAGCTTAGGTGGAGGCTGGGAGACCCAGTACTTC.

This chain joins TRBV28 and TRBJ2-2; 7 bases agree with TRBD1. This CDR3 comprises 14 residues. J was trimmed by 4 bases and V by 6 bases; bases with no gene match: 5. CDR1 is MDHEN, CDR2 SYDVKM, per germline. The CDR3 region is CASRSQGFTGELFF. The CDR3 DNA sequence: TGTGCCAGCAGGTCACAGGGGTTCACCGGGGAGCTGTTTTTT.

This clonotype has a handful of counts. The rearrangement joins TRBV19 to TRBJ2-1; D is uncertain. The CDR3 runs 15 residues. Germline V lookup: CDR1 LNHDA, CDR2 SQIVND (reference sequence). V gave up 3 bases and J gave up 0 bases, with 9 bases separating them. The CDR3 sequence: CASSMGLNSYNEQFF. CDR3 DNA: TGTGCCAGTAGTATGGGGTTGAACTCCTACAATGAGCAGTTCTTC.

This clonotype has just a few counts. The gene calls are TRBV20-1 and TRBJ2-7, with TRBD1 identical over 7 bases. CDR1 is DFQATT and CDR2 is SNEGSKA in the germline V gene (reference sequence). The CDR3 loop spans 14 amino acids. With 6 bases clipped from V and 0 bases from J, the junction kept 8 bases outside the gene matches. This CDR3 is CSATDRALSYEQYF. The CDR3 DNA sequence: TGCAGTGCCACAGACAGGGCCCTCTCCTACGAGCAGTACTTC.

The rearrangement joins TRBV12-3 or TRBV12-4 to TRBJ1-2; a possible D gene is TRBD1 (5 bases). The CDR3 runs to 14 residues. The V end lost 4 bases, the J end lost 3 bases, and 12 bases lay between the germline ends. The CDR3 nucleotides read TGTGCCAGCAGTTGGGCCGGGGGTGACTATGGCTACACCTTC. Its translation: CASSWAGGDYGYTF.

The chain links TRBV30 to TRBJ2-5; 7 bases line up with TRBD2. CDR3 length: 12 amino acids. The V gene end was trimmed by 8 bases and the J gene end by 4 bases; junction bases not matched to a gene: 7. The germline V gene encodes CDR1 GTSNPN and CDR2 SVGIG (reference sequence). CDR3 nucleotide sequence: TGTGCCGGACGACTAGCAGCAGAGACCCAGTACTTC. Translated, it gives CAGRLAAETQYF. The variable domain in full, with the rest retrieved from reference TRBV30 and TRBJ2-5, is SQTIHQWPATLVQPVGSPLSLECTVEGTSNPNLYWYRQAAGRGLQLLFYSVGIGQISSEVPQNLSASRPQDRQFILSSKKLLLSDSGFYLCAGRLAAETQYFGPGTRLLVL.

The chain recombines TRBV10-3 with TRBJ2-7; TRBD1 matches at 10 bases. V lost 6 bases and J lost 6; bases outside the gene matches: 5. The CDR3 spans 13 residues. Looked up from germline, CDR1 is ENHRY and CDR2 is SYGVKD. The CDR3 DNA follows: TGTGCCATCAGGGCCGGGACAGGGGTCGAGCAGTACGTC. This codes for CAIRAGTGVEQYV.

This clonotype was observed a few times. This sequence joins TRBV7-8 and TRBJ1-1, with D tentatively TRBD1 (5 bases). V was shortened by 0 bases and J by 0 bases, with 14 bases between the two germline ends. In germline, CDR1 is SGHVS, CDR2 FQNEAQ. The CDR3 loop spans 17 amino acids. The CDR3, as DNA: TGTGCCAGCAGCTTAGCGGGGACCTATAGGATGAACACTGAAGCTTTCTTT. Amino acids: CASSLAGTYRMNTEAFF.

The genes are TRBV9 and TRBJ2-2, with D hard to call. V lost 0 bases, J lost 5 bases, and 2 bases lay in between. The CDR3 runs to 12 residues. From germline, CDR1 is SGDLS and CDR2 YYNGEE. CDR3 in DNA: TGTGCCAGCAGCGTAGTTACCGGGGAGCTGTTTTTT. Translated: CASSVVTGELFF.

The V and J genes are TRBV6-6 and TRBJ2-5; D is unresolved. The CDR3 has 13 residues. V was trimmed by 5 bases and J by 4 bases, leaving 11 bases between them. The germline gives CDR1 MNHNY, CDR2 SVGAGI (reference sequence). CDR3 nucleotide sequence: TGTGCCAGCAGTCGACATAACGGAGAGACCCAGTACTTC. Its translation: CASSRHNGETQYF.

This clonotype was counted between two and nine times. The J gene is TRBJ1-4, the V gene TRBV29-1; no definite D call. V was cut by 2 bases and J by 8 bases, with 12 bases left in between. The CDR3 sequence is 13 residues long. Germline V gene lookup returns CDR1 SQVTM and CDR2 ANQGSEA. The DNA for the CDR3 is TGCAGCGTTGAAATCCGGGTGGGGGAAAAACTGTTTTTT. It translates to CSVEIRVGEKLFF.

This clonotype was seen a few times. This sequence joins TRBV4-1 and TRBJ1-6; possible D gene TRBD1, 5 bases. In germline, CDR1 is MGHRA, CDR2 YSYEKL. The V and J ends lost 3 bases and 10 bases respectively, with 16 bases between them. The CDR3 length is 15 residues. CDR3 amino acids: CASSHPRQMVSPLHF. Written as DNA, the CDR3 is TGCGCCAGCAGCCATCCACGACAGATGGTCTCACCCCTCCACTTT.

This clonotype has just a few counts. The V gene is TRBV6-5, the J gene TRBJ2-1; 11 bases are shared with TRBD1. From germline, CDR1 is MNHEY and CDR2 SVGAGI. The CDR3 loop spans 15 amino acids. J gave up 9 bases and V 4 bases, and 8 bases lay outside the gene matches. CDR3 region: CASSFRGTGGGEQFF. The CDR3 DNA sequence: TGTGCCAGCAGTTTTCGCGGGACAGGGGGGGGTGAGCAGTTCTTC.

CDR3 nucleotides: TGCAGTGCCGCAATAGCGGGAGGTGACGAGCAGTACGTC. It specifies CSAAIAGGDEQYV. J is TRBJ2-7 and V is TRBV20-1, with 10 bases aligning to TRBD2. The CDR3 is 13 amino acids. The germline CDR1 and CDR2 sequences are DFQATT and SNEGSKA (reference sequence). The V and J ends lost 6 bases and 5 bases, in that order; junction bases with no gene match: 7.

The chain uses TRBV25-1 and TRBJ1-2; D is ambiguous. V lost 3 bases, J lost 3 bases, and 17 bases lay in between. The CDR3 is 16 amino acids. In germline, CDR1 is MGHDK, CDR2 SYGVNS. CDR3 bases: TGTGCCAGCAGTGAGGGGTGGACCGATGCTGACTATGGCTACACCTTC. Its protein product is CASSEGWTDADYGYTF.

The V gene is TRBV20-1, the J gene TRBJ2-4; TRBD1 or TRBD2 may be the D gene (6 bases each). The germline CDR1 and CDR2 sequences are DFQATT and SNEGSKA (reference sequence). This CDR3 comprises 14 residues. Trimming took 2 bases from V and 0 from J, leaving 8 bases between them. The CDR3 reads CSARKGGAKNIQYF. CDR3 bases: TGCAGTGCTAGAAAGGGGGGAGCCAAAAACATTCAGTACTTC.

The table lists this clonotype with a few counts. This chain joins TRBV28 and TRBJ2-7; D might be TRBD1 (5 bases). Trimming took 7 bases from V and 6 from J, leaving 13 bases between them. The CDR3 is 12 residues long. Germline assignment: CDR1 MDHEN and CDR2 SYDVKM. The CDR3 region has the DNA TGTGCCAGCACCGCCAGGGTCGGCGAGCAGTACGTC. It is translated as CASTARVGEQYV.

This clonotype was picked up a small number of times. V and J are TRBV9 and TRBJ2-2, with unresolved D. Germline assignment: CDR1 SGDLS and CDR2 YYNGEE. Trimming shortened V by 0 bases and J by 0 bases, and 9 bases separated the two germline ends. The CDR3 loop spans 16 amino acids. The CDR3 here is CASSVGGLSNTGELFF. Here the CDR3 DNA reads TGTGCCAGCAGCGTAGGTGGGCTCTCGAACACCGGGGAGCTGTTTTTT.

This clonotype has just a few counts. The chain is built from TRBV29-1 and TRBJ2-2, with no clear D. V gave up 4 bases and J gave up 2 bases, with 11 bases separating them. In germline, CDR1 is SQVTM, CDR2 ANQGSEA. The CDR3 covers 14 residues. Here the CDR3 reads CSVVLRKNTGELFF. In DNA form, the CDR3 reads TGCAGCGTTGTTCTGAGAAAAAACACCGGGGAGCTGTTTTTT.

The genes are TRBV7-9 and TRBJ2-3; D uncertain. The V gene's germline CDR1 is SEHNR and CDR2 FQNEAQ (reference sequence). The CDR3 contains 14 residues. Trimming cost V 3 bases and J 4 bases, with 11 bases left between them. The CDR3 region is CASSFDSVPDTQYF. The CDR3 DNA follows: TGTGCCAGCAGCTTCGACTCTGTCCCAGATACGCAGTATTTT. Full variable domain (missing parts from reference TRBV7-9 and TRBJ2-3): DTGVSQNPRHKITKRGQNVTFRCDPISEHNRLYWYRQTLGQGPEFLTYFQNEAQLEKSRLLSDRFSAERPKGSFSTLEIQRTEQGDSAMYLCASSFDSVPDTQYFGPGTRLTVL.

This clonotype came up a few times. This chain joins TRBV9 and TRBJ2-2; D gene uncertain. V lost 0 bases and J 10 bases, leaving 16 bases between the germline ends. The CDR3 is 15 residues long. Germline CDR1 and CDR2: SGDLS and YYNGEE. The DNA of the CDR3 is TGTGCCAGCAGCGTAGCTACGGGTCCAAGTAAGGAGCTGTTTTTT. Its protein product is CASSVATGPSKELFF.

This chain connects TRBV7-2 to TRBJ1-2; TRBD1 is a possible D gene (5 bases). V was cut by 1 base and J by 0 bases, with 9 bases left in between. CDR3 size: 15 residues. Germline V lookup: CDR1 SGHTA, CDR2 FQGNSA. The CDR3 is CASSLVGDSNYGYTF. Here the CDR3 DNA reads TGTGCCAGCAGCTTAGTAGGGGATTCTAACTATGGCTACACCTTC.

This clonotype was detected a few times. CDR3 in DNA: TGCGCCAGCAAGGCCCAGGACGAGCAGTACTTC. It codes for CASKAQDEQYF. The chain carries TRBV5-1 and TRBJ2-7; D remains unclear. V lost 6 bases, J lost 5 bases, and 9 bases lay in between. The CDR3 contains 11 residues. Looked up from germline, CDR1 is SGHRS and CDR2 is YFSETQ.

This sequence joins TRBV29-1 and TRBJ2-3, with D hard to call. The CDR3 totals 13 residues. The germline V gene encodes CDR1 SQVTM and CDR2 ANQGSEA. Trimming removed 3 bases at V and 2 bases at J, with 9 bases between. This chain's CDR3 is CSVEATATDTQYF. For the CDR3, the DNA is TGCAGCGTTGAGGCAACGGCCACAGATACGCAGTATTTT.

The table lists this clonotype with a few counts. The CDR3 protein is CASSQEWGGEDTQYF. CDR3 nucleotide sequence: TGCGCCAGCAGCCAAGAGTGGGGGGGAGAAGATACGCAGTATTTT. The rearrangement uses TRBV4-3 and TRBJ2-3; 7 bases line up with TRBD2. The CDR3 sequence is 15 residues long. The ends lost 0 bases at V and 5 bases at J; junction bases unmatched: 5. The germline CDR1 and CDR2 sequences are LGHNA and YSLEER.